These 21 T cell receptor beta chains came from one sample sequenced in a study of blood T cell repertoires in COVID-19. Libraries were prepared by immunoSEQ multiplex PCR; TCRdb keeps only in-frame clonotypes and omits some of them. This sample has about 27,000 clones, with 90% to 95% found just once. The sequenced sample was peripheral blood. The receptors shown here come from a human donor with active COVID-19. The donor label of this sample is uncertain.

This clone has just one count. This chain uses TRBV19 with TRBJ2-7; D possibly corresponds to TRBD1 (7 bases). V shed 4 bases and J shed 7 bases, with 17 bases lying between them. The CDR3 length is 14 residues. CDR1 and CDR2 (germline): LNHDA, SQIVND (reference sequence). CDR3 in DNA: TGTGCCAGTAGTACGACGCCGCAGGGGGGAGAGCAGTACTTC. Translating it yields CASSTTPQGGEQYF.

V is TRBV7-2 and J is TRBJ2-7; D call uncertain. Germline-derived CDR1 and CDR2 are SGHTA and FQGNSA. The CDR3 covers 13 residues. Trimming removed 1 base at V and 6 bases at J, with 10 bases between. The chain's CDR3 is CASSLDSPGEQYF. The DNA for the CDR3 is TGTGCCAGCAGCTTAGACTCCCCCGGCGAGCAGTACTTC.

V usage is TRBV7-9 and J usage is TRBJ1-1; 7 bases agree with TRBD1. This CDR3 comprises 16 residues. CDR1 is SEHNR, CDR2 FQNEAQ, per germline (reference sequence). J lost 5 bases, V lost 8 bases, and 17 bases had no gene match. The CDR3 DNA reads TGTGCCAGCGGCCAACACGCGGGACAGACTGGGACTGAAGCTTTCTTT. This encodes CASGQHAGQTGTEAFF.

The rearrangement joins TRBV10-3 to TRBJ2-5, with 7 bases identical to TRBD2. CDR3 length: 16 residues. V shed 2 bases, J shed 5 bases, and the junction held 11 bases outside the gene matches. From germline, CDR1 is ENHRY and CDR2 SYGVKD. CDR3 nucleotides: TGTGCCATCAGTGAGCCCATGGCGGGGGTGGGGGAGACCCAGTACTTC. Amino acids: CAISEPMAGVGETQYF.

CDR3 loop: CASSDPTGTGFGKGNQPQHF. CDR3 in DNA: TGTGCCAGCAGTGACCCCACCGGGACAGGGTTCGGAAAGGGCAATCAGCCCCAGCATTTT. The V and J genes are TRBV6-4 and TRBJ1-5; 9 positions match TRBD1. The CDR3 is made up of 20 amino acids. Trimming at V came to 2 bases and at J to 2 bases, leaving 16 bases not matched to a gene. Germline V gene data show CDR1 as MRHNA and CDR2 as SNTAGT.

The CDR3 sequence: CASSEHWEARVREKLFF. The CDR3 DNA is TGTGCCAGCAGTGAACATTGGGAAGCCAGGGTACGTGAAAAACTGTTTTTT. The chain is built from TRBV6-1 and TRBJ1-4; possibly TRBD1 for D (5 bases). The V gene's germline CDR1 is MNHNS and CDR2 SASEGT. There are 17 residues in the CDR3. Trimming stripped 2 bases from V and 7 bases from J, with 20 bases between.

The chain joins TRBV12-5 to TRBJ2-7; 7 bases agree with TRBD1. The length of the CDR3 is 13 residues. The germline V gene has CDR1 LGHNT and CDR2 FRNRAP. V lost 6 bases and J lost 6; bases outside the gene matches: 8. The CDR3 is CASGQLRDSEQYF. The CDR3 nucleotides are TGTGCTAGTGGCCAACTTCGGGACAGCGAGCAGTACTTC.

This chain connects TRBV30 to TRBJ2-1; D may be TRBD2 (7 bases). V was clipped by 3 bases and J by 3 bases, with 12 bases between them. The CDR3 contains 14 residues. CDR1 and CDR2 from the germline V gene are GTSNPN and SVGIG (reference sequence). The CDR3, as DNA: TGTGCCTGGAGGTCGGGGGGCCTCTACAATGAGCAGTTCTTC. Translating it yields CAWRSGGLYNEQFF.

The chain carries TRBV5-6 and TRBJ1-2, with 11 bases identical to TRBD1. Looked up from germline, CDR1 is SGHDT and CDR2 is YYEEEE. The J segment lost 4 bases and the V segment lost 2 bases, leaving 4 bases of the junction unmatched. This CDR3 is 15 amino acids long. CDR3 loop: CASSFGTGGFYGYTF. CDR3 sequence (DNA): TGTGCCAGCAGCTTCGGGACAGGGGGTTTCTATGGCTACACCTTC.

V gene TRBV9 combines with J gene TRBJ2-1, with 7 bases lining up with TRBD2. The CDR3 totals 15 residues. Germline V gene sequence: CDR1 SGDLS, CDR2 YYNGEE. Trimming took 0 bases from V and 5 from J; bases not matched to a gene: 5. CDR3 loop: CASSVGWGRDNEQFF. Here the CDR3 DNA reads TGTGCCAGCAGCGTAGGTTGGGGGAGGGACAATGAGCAGTTCTTC.

This clone was seen more than once but under ten times. The V gene is TRBV7-8, the J gene TRBJ2-2; 7 bases line up with TRBD1. V dropped 2 bases and J dropped 6; count of bases not matched to a gene: 3. The germline V gene has CDR1 SGHVS and CDR2 FQNEAQ. The CDR3 covers 14 residues. The CDR3 DNA reads TGTGCCAGCAGCTTAACAGGGGTCGCCGGGGAGCTGTTTTTT. Protein sequence: CASSLTGVAGELFF.

The chain recombines TRBV19 with TRBJ2-5; 9 bases are a match to TRBD2. Germline assignment: CDR1 LNHDA and CDR2 SQIVND (reference sequence). The CDR3 is 15 amino acids. The ends lost 4 bases at V and 1 base at J; junction bases unmatched: 4. CDR3 amino acids: CASSSLAGFQETQYF. The CDR3 nucleotides are TGTGCCAGTAGTAGCCTAGCGGGGTTCCAAGAGACCCAGTACTTC.

The chain uses TRBV19 and TRBJ2-1; 15 positions match TRBD2. The CDR3 totals 15 residues. V lost 3 bases, J lost 7 bases, and 1 base stayed unmatched. CDR1 and CDR2 (germline): LNHDA, SQIVND (reference sequence). CDR3 sequence reads: CASSMGLAGGNEQFF. The CDR3 nucleotides are TGTGCCAGTAGTATGGGACTAGCGGGGGGAAATGAGCAGTTCTTC.

J is TRBJ2-7 and V is TRBV19, with 9 bases aligning to TRBD1. Trimming took 5 bases from V and 3 from J; bases not matched to a gene: 8. The CDR3 is made up of 15 amino acids. Looked up from germline, CDR1 is LNHDA and CDR2 is SQIVND (reference sequence). The CDR3 here is CASSPSPGQGYEQYF. The CDR3 coding sequence is TGTGCCAGTAGTCCCTCCCCGGGACAGGGCTACGAGCAGTACTTC.

The chain is built from TRBV10-1 and TRBJ2-2, with 9 bases lining up with TRBD1. J was trimmed by 7 bases and V by 6 bases; bases with no gene match: 9. Germline V gene lookup returns CDR1 WNHNN and CDR2 SYGVQD (reference sequence). This CDR3 comprises 15 residues. In nucleotides, the CDR3 is TGCGCCAGCAGAGCCGGGACAGGGATTGACGGGGAGCTGTTTTTT. This codes for CASRAGTGIDGELFF.

This chain links TRBV27 with TRBJ2-1; D may be TRBD2 (6 bases). The CDR3 runs to 14 residues. Germline lookup yields CDR1 MNHEY and CDR2 SMNVEV (reference sequence). V lost 2 bases and J lost 2, with 7 bases in between. The CDR3 here is CASSLGGAYNEQFF. CDR3 DNA sequence: TGTGCCAGCAGTTTAGGAGGGGCCTACAATGAGCAGTTCTTC.

The V call is TRBV30, the J call TRBJ2-3; 9 positions match TRBD1. Germline V gives CDR1 GTSNPN, CDR2 SVGIG (reference sequence). The CDR3 has 13 amino acids. Trimming took 7 bases from V and 4 from J; bases not matched to a gene: 6. The CDR3 is CAFRTGVSDTQYF. CDR3 nucleotides: TGTGCCTTTCGGACAGGGGTCTCAGATACGCAGTATTTT.

This chain uses TRBV6-5 with TRBJ2-7; no firm D call. This CDR3 region has 15 residues. Germline CDR1 is MNHEY and CDR2 is SVGAGI. V lost 9 bases, J lost 3 bases, and 21 bases lay in between. CDR3 protein: CASSLWSAANYEQYF. The DNA of the CDR3 is TGTGCCAGTAGCTTATGGTCGGCGGCGAACTACGAGCAGTACTTC.

As DNA, the CDR3 is TGTGCCAGCAGCTTAATTGAGGAGACCCAGTACTTC. Its translation is CASSLIEETQYF. This chain joins TRBV7-2 and TRBJ2-5; D gene uncertain. The CDR3 has 12 amino acids. The germline V gene encodes CDR1 SGHTA and CDR2 FQGNSA. Trimming cost V 2 bases and J 5 bases, with 6 bases left between them.

This clone was picked up one time. CDR3 DNA sequence: TGTGCCAGTAGTTCAGACCGACAGGGATTGTACGGCTACACCTTC. Encoded protein: CASSSDRQGLYGYTF. The V and J genes are TRBV19 and TRBJ1-2; 7 bases are a match to TRBD1. The V gene's germline CDR1 is LNHDA and CDR2 SQIVND (reference sequence). The J segment lost 8 bases and the V segment lost 5 bases, leaving 14 bases of the junction unmatched. The CDR3 is made up of 15 amino acids.

The V call is TRBV30, the J call TRBJ2-7, with D possibly being TRBD1 (5 bases). This CDR3 contains 13 residues. Germline-derived CDR1 and CDR2 are GTSNPN and SVGIG (reference sequence). CDR3 sequence (DNA): TGTGCTCTCAGGGTAGGTTCTTCCTACGAGCAGTACTTC. Translation: CALRVGSSYEQYF.